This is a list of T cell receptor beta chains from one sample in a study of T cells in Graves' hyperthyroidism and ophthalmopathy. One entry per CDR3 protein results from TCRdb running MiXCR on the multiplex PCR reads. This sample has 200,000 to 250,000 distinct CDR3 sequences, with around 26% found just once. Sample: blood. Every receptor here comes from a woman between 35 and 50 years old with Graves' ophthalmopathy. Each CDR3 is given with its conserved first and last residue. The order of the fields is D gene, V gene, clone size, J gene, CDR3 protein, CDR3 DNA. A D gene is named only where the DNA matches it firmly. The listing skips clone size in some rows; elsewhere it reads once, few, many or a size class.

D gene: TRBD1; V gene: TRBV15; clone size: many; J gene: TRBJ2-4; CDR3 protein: CATSRGGDRGEAKNIQYF; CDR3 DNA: TGTGCCACCAGCAGAGGCGGCGACAGGGGCGAGGCCAAAAACATTCAGTACTTC
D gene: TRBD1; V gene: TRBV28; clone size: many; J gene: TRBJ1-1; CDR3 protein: CASKITGGTEAFF; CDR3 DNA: TGTGCCAGCAAGATAACAGGGGGCACTGAAGCTTTCTTT
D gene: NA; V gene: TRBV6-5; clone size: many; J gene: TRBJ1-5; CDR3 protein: CASNPGGDNQPQHF; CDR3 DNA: TGTGCCAGCAATCCGGGAGGGGACAATCAGCCCCAGCATTTT
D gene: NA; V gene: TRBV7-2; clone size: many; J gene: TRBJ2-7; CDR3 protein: CASRPQASGYSYEQYF; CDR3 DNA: TGTGCCAGCAGACCCCAGGCCAGCGGATACTCCTACGAGCAGTACTTC
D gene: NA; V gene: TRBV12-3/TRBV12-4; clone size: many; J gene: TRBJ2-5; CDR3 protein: CASSPPENGETQYF; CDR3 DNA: TGTGCCAGCAGTCCCCCCGAGAATGGAGAGACCCAGTACTTC
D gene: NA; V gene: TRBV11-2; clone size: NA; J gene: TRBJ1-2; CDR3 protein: CASSLNRAAYGYTF; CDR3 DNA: TGTGCCAGCAGCTTAAACAGGGCGGCCTATGGCTACACCTTC
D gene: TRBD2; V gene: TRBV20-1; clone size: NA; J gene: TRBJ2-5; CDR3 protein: CSAREASGRALETQYF; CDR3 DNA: TGCAGTGCTAGAGAAGCTAGCGGGAGGGCCTTGGAGACCCAGTACTTC
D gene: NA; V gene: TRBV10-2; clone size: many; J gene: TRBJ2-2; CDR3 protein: CASSTSDPKNTGELFF; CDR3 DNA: TGCGCCAGCAGTACCTCGGATCCGAAAAACACCGGGGAGCTGTTTTTT
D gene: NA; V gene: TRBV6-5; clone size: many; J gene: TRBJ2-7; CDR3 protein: CAAGGPPLYEQYF; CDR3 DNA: TGTGCCGCCGGGGGCCCGCCCCTCTACGAGCAGTACTTC
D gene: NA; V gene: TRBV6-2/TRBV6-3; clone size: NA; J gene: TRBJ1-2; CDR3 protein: CASSYSRGGNYGYTF; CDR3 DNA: TGTGCCAGCAGTTACTCGAGGGGCGGAAACTATGGCTACACCTTC
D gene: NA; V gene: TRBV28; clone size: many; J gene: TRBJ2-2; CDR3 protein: CASSFGRWGGSVGELFF; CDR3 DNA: TGTGCCAGCAGTTTCGGAAGATGGGGGGGCTCGGTCGGGGAGCTGTTTTTT
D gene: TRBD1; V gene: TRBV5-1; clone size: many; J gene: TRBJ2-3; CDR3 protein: CASSGGQGPDTQYF; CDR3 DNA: TGCGCCAGCAGCGGAGGACAGGGTCCAGATACGCAGTATTTT
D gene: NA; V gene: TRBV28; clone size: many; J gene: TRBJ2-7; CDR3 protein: CASSSSRITHSYEQYF; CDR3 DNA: TGTGCCAGCAGTTCTTCCCGGATTACGCACTCCTACGAGCAGTACTTC
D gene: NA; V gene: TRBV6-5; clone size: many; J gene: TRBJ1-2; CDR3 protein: CASSSDGGGYTF; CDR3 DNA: TGTGCCAGCAGTTCCGATGGGGGGGGCTACACCTTC
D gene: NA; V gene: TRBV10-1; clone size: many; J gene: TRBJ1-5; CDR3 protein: CASRPGDPPQHF; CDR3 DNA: TGCGCCAGCAGGCCGGGGGACCCGCCCCAGCATTTT
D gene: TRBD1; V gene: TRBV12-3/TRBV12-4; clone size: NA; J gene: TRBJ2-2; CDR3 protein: CASSRDSNTGELFF; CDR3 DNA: TGTGCCAGCAGCCGGGACAGCAACACCGGGGAGCTGTTTTTT
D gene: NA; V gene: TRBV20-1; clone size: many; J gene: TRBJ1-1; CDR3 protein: CSARDREEATEAFF; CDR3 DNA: TGCAGTGCTAGAGACAGGGAAGAGGCCACTGAAGCTTTCTTT
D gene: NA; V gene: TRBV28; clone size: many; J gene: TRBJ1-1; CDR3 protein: CASSLLTGQTEAFF; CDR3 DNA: TGTGCCAGCAGTTTGCTGACAGGACAGACTGAAGCTTTCTTT
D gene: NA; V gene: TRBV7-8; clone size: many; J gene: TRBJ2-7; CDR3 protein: CASSYQPYEQYF; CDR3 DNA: TGTGCCAGCAGCTACCAGCCCTACGAGCAGTACTTC
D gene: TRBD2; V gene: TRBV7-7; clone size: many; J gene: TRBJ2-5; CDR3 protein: CASSARLAGGGETQYF; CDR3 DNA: TGTGCTAGCAGCGCCCGACTAGCGGGAGGGGGAGAGACCCAGTACTTC
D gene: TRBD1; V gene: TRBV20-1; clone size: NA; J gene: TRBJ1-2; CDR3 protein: CSARNQGQGNEYGYTF; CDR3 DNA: TGCAGTGCTAGAAATCAGGGACAGGGGAATGAATATGGCTACACCTTC
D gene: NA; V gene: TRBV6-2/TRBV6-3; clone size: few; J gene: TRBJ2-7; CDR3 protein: CASTILVMGGPKGDYEQYF; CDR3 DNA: TGTGCCAGCACCATATTAGTTATGGGGGGACCCAAGGGGGACTACGAGCAGTACTTC
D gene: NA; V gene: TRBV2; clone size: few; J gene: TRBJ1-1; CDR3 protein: CASSETGYTEAFF; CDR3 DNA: TGTGCCAGCAGTGAAACGGGGTACACTGAAGCTTTCTTT
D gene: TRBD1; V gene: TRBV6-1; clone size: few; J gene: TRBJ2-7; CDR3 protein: CVSSPHGQGFYEQYF; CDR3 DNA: TGTGTCAGCAGCCCTCACGGACAGGGGTTTTACGAGCAGTACTTC
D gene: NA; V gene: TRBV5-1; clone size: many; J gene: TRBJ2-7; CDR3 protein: CASSLRTNYEQYF; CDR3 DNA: TGCGCCAGCAGCTTACGGACAAACTACGAGCAGTACTTC
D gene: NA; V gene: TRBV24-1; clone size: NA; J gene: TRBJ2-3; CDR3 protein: CATSENSNTQYF; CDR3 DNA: TGTGCCACCAGTGAAAACTCCAATACGCAGTATTTT
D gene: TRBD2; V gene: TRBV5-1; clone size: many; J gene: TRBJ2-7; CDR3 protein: CASSFPRTSGRSSYEQYF; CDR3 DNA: TGCGCCAGCAGCTTTCCAAGGACTAGCGGGAGGAGCTCCTACGAGCAGTACTTC
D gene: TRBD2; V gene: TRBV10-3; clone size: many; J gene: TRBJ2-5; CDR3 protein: CAISESIGVAGDQETQYF; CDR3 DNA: TGTGCCATCAGTGAGTCTATCGGAGTAGCGGGAGACCAAGAGACCCAGTACTTC
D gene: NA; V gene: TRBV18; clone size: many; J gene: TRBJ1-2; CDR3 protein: CASSPPQWRDYGYTF; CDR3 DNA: TGTGCCAGCTCACCACCTCAGTGGCGGGACTATGGCTACACCTTC
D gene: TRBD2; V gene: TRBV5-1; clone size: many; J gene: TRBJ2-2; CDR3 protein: CASQREDTGELFF; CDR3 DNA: TGCGCCTCCCAGCGGGAAGACACCGGGGAGCTGTTTTTT
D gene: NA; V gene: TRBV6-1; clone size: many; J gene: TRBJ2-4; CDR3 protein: CASSLTGSGVNIQYF; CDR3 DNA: TGTGCCAGCAGTCTAACAGGGTCCGGGGTAAACATTCAGTACTTC
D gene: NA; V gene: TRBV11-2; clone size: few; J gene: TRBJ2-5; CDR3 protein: CASTGTKGQETQYF; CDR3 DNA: TGTGCCAGCACCGGCACAAAAGGCCAAGAGACCCAGTACTTC
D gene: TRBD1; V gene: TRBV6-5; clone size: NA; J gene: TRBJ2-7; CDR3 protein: CASSYSETGTDSYEQYF; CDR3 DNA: TGTGCCAGCAGTTACTCGGAAACCGGGACAGACTCCTACGAGCAGTACTTC
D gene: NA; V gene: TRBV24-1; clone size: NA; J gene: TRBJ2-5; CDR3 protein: CAIKSPVLETQYF; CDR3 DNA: TGTGCCATCAAGTCTCCGGTACTGGAGACCCAGTACTTC
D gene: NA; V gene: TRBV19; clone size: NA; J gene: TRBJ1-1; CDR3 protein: CASKQGSRDTNTEAFF; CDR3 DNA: TGTGCCAGTAAGCAGGGCTCAAGGGATACGAACACTGAAGCTTTCTTT
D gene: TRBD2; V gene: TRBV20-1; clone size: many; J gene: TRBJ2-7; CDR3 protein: CSADNRLAGVYEQYF; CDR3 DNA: TGCAGTGCTGATAATAGACTAGCGGGGGTGTACGAGCAGTACTTC
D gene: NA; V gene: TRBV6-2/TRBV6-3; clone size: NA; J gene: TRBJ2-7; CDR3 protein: CASSPPWREQYF; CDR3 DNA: TGTGCCAGCAGCCCTCCGTGGAGGGAGCAGTACTTC
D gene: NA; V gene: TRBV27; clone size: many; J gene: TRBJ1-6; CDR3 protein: CASSLTKWDSPLHF; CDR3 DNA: TGTGCCAGCAGTCTAACCAAATGGGATTCACCCCTCCACTTT
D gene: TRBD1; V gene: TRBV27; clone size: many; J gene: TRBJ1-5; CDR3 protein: CASSLGTGGSQPQHF; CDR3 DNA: TGTGCCAGCAGTTTAGGGACAGGGGGAAGTCAGCCCCAGCATTTT
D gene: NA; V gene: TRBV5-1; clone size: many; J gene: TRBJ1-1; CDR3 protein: CASSLSLRDTEAFF; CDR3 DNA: TGCGCCAGCAGCTTGTCTCTCAGGGACACTGAAGCTTTCTTT
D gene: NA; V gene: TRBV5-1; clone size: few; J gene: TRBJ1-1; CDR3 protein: CASSFDGENTEAFF; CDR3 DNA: TGCGCCAGCAGCTTCGACGGGGAGAACACTGAAGCTTTCTTT
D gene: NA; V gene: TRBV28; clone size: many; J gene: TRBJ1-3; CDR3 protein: CASSKYSGNTIYF; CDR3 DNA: TGTGCCAGCAGCAAATACTCTGGAAACACCATATATTTT